This T cell receptor (beta chain) was captured in a study of post-analysis software for immune sequencing data. Study-wide findings and caveats: TRBV segments more frequent in patients than in controls numbered a few and included TRBV5-6, TRBV5-1 and TRBV20-1.

Germline V lookup: CDR1 DFQATT, CDR2 SNEGSKA (reference sequence). This CDR3 contains 12 residues. V was clipped by 2 bases and J by 2 bases, with 6 bases between them. The sample holds a few counts of this clonotype. Its antigen is currently unknown. Unique molecular identifiers were built into the TCR beta cDNA libraries. TCRdb independently ran MiXCR on the PCR reads; one entry per CDR3 protein. Of hundreds of thousands of distinct CDR3 sequences detected, about 32% appear once; the ten largest clones hold around 0.55%. This sequence joins TRBV20-1 and TRBJ1-2, with D hard to call. The sample was blood. The TCR originated in a girl aged 10 to 17 with multiple sclerosis. The CDR3 sequence: CSARTENYGYTF. Written as DNA, the CDR3 is TGCAGTGCTAGAACAGAAAACTATGGCTACACCTTC.